These 23 T cell receptor beta chains came from one sample sequenced in a study of blood T cell repertoires in COVID-19. Clones were read by immunoSEQ multiplex PCR, and TCRdb kept only the in-frame ones, dropping some. The profile shows 170,000 or so clones, approximately 86% of them singletons. The specimen sequenced was peripheral blood. These receptors all stem from a man in his forties with active or convalescent COVID-19.

The chain links TRBV7-2 to TRBJ1-6; D is unresolved. Deletions cut 4 bases from V and 4 bases from J, with 8 bases between. Germline V gene data show CDR1 as SGHTA and CDR2 as FQGNSA. The CDR3 extends over 14 amino acids. This CDR3 reads CASSSQWYNSPLHF. In DNA form, the CDR3 reads TGTGCCAGCAGCTCTCAGTGGTATAATTCACCCCTCCACTTT.

This chain links TRBV9 with TRBJ2-7; maybe TRBD1 (6 bases). V lost 3 bases and J 1 base, leaving 11 bases between the germline ends. This CDR3 has 14 residues. Germline V CDR1 and CDR2: SGDLS, YYNGEE. Here the CDR3 DNA reads TGTGCCAGCAGCGCCGGGACACGGTCCTACGAGCAGTACTTC. It specifies CASSAGTRSYEQYF.

The chain combines TRBV9 with TRBJ2-5, with 11 bases aligning to TRBD2. The V gene's germline CDR1 is SGDLS and CDR2 YYNGEE. V was clipped by 3 bases and J by 5 bases; unmatched bases: 9. The CDR3 spans 16 residues. The CDR3 DNA is TGTGCCAGCAGCGAGATAGCGGGGGGGACTCGGGAGACCCAGTACTTC. This codes for CASSEIAGGTRETQYF.

The chain joins TRBV2 to TRBJ1-1; D may be TRBD1 (5 bases). Looked up from germline, CDR1 is SNHLY and CDR2 is FYNNEI. Between the trimmed V and J ends, which lost 4 bases and 8 bases, there was a span of 11 bases. CDR3 length: 12 amino acids. The CDR3 is CASSANRGEAFF. Here the CDR3 DNA reads TGTGCCAGCAGTGCGAACCGGGGGGAAGCTTTCTTT.

The chain links TRBV6-5 to TRBJ1-4, with a tentative D call TRBD1 (6 bases). Trimming took 6 bases from V and 5 from J, leaving 10 bases between them. The CDR3 sequence is 13 residues long. Germline V gene data show CDR1 as MNHEY and CDR2 as SVGAGI. This chain's CDR3 is CASRSDRNEKLFF. CDR3 nucleotides: TGTGCCAGCAGGTCCGACAGGAATGAAAAACTGTTTTTT.

This chain uses TRBV5-5 with TRBJ2-3; TRBD2 agrees at 9 bases. Trimming removed 4 bases from V and 3 bases from J; junction bases left unmatched: 6. CDR1 and CDR2 (germline): SGHKS, YYEKEE (reference sequence). The length of the CDR3 is 15 residues. Here the CDR3 DNA reads TGTGCCAGCAGCCCCTGGACTAGCGCGACAGATACGCAGTATTTT. It specifies CASSPWTSATDTQYF.

J is TRBJ2-5 and V is TRBV7-2; a weak D match, TRBD2 (6 bases). This CDR3 has 15 residues. The germline gives CDR1 SGHTA, CDR2 FQGNSA. Trimming stripped 1 base from V and 5 bases from J, with 14 bases between. The DNA for the CDR3 is TGTGCCAGCAGCTTAGACTTGGCGCTAGCGGAGACCCAGTACTTC. Translating gives CASSLDLALAETQYF.

The gene calls are TRBV24-1 and TRBJ2-2; tentative D call: TRBD1 (6 bases). Germline V gene sequence: CDR1 KGHDR, CDR2 SFDVKD. CDR3 size: 17 residues. Trimming pared 3 bases from V and 6 bases from J, leaving 19 bases between. The CDR3 loop reads CATSDPRGTGSSGELFF. DNA for the CDR3: TGTGCCACCAGTGATCCCCGTGGTACAGGGTCCTCCGGGGAGCTGTTTTTT.

As to this clone: The same CDR3 can be traced to other DNA sequences in this sample. The rearrangement joins TRBV12-5 to TRBJ1-5, with D possibly being TRBD1 (5 bases). Germline CDR1 reads LGHNT; CDR2 reads FRNRAP. This CDR3 spans 15 amino acids. Trimming pared 5 bases from V and 1 base from J, leaving 12 bases between. CDR3 nucleotides: TGTGCTAGTGGTCTTCAGGGATTAAGCAATCAGCCCCAGCATTTT. Encoded protein: CASGLQGLSNQPQHF. The full variable domain, its missing parts supplied by reference TRBV12-5 and TRBJ1-5, is DARVTQTPRHKVTEMGQEVTMRCQPILGHNTVFWYRQTMMQGLELLAYFRNRAPLDDSGMPKDRFSAEMPDATLATLKIQPSEPRDSAVYFCASGLQGLSNQPQHFGDGTRLSIL.

The table lists this clone with a count of one. The chain links TRBV2 to TRBJ2-2; 7 bases line up with TRBD2. Unmatched junction bases numbered 10, after V lost 6 bases and J lost 0 bases. The germline V gene has CDR1 SNHLY and CDR2 FYNNEI. CDR3 length equals 17 residues. CDR3 nucleotide sequence: TGTGCCAGCAGCCGTCGGGGTGCGGGGGCGAACACCGGGGAGCTGTTTTTT. Translated, it gives CASSRRGAGANTGELFF.

The chain employs TRBV11-3 and TRBJ2-3; no definite D call. Germline V gene data show CDR1 as SGHNT and CDR2 as YENEEA. CDR3 length: 16 residues. V lost 0 bases and J lost 1, with 11 bases in between. Here the CDR3 reads CASSLEPGWGTDTQYF. Here the CDR3 DNA reads TGTGCCAGCAGCTTAGAACCGGGTTGGGGCACAGATACGCAGTATTTT.

The chain links TRBV5-1 to TRBJ1-5, with D hard to call. CDR1 SGHRS and CDR2 YFSETQ come from the germline V gene. Deletions cut 0 bases from V and 0 bases from J, with 4 bases between. The CDR3 is made up of 14 amino acids. This chain's CDR3 is CASSLAGSNQPQHF. The DNA of the CDR3 is TGCGCCAGCAGCTTGGCGGGTAGCAATCAGCCCCAGCATTTT.

This clone was seen more than once but under ten times. The chain carries TRBV20-1 and TRBJ1-1; tentative D call: TRBD1 (6 bases). V was shortened by 6 bases and J by 8 bases, with 10 bases between the two germline ends. Per the germline V gene, CDR1 is DFQATT and CDR2 is SNEGSKA (reference sequence). There are 10 residues in the CDR3. DNA of the CDR3: TGCAGTGCAACAGGGATCGAAGCTTTCTTT. The encoded protein is CSATGIEAFF.

The chain recombines TRBV7-2 with TRBJ2-7; the D gene is possibly TRBD2 (5 bases). The CDR3 has 14 amino acids. Germline V gives CDR1 SGHTA, CDR2 FQGNSA. With 1 base removed from V and 7 bases from J, the gap between germline ends came to 14 bases. CDR3 protein: CASSLVSGSGEQYF. The DNA for the CDR3 is TGTGCCAGCAGCTTAGTTTCGGGGAGTGGGGAGCAGTACTTC.

The chain couples TRBV5-5 to TRBJ1-1; unclear D gene. The CDR3 sequence is 14 residues long. V was clipped by 0 bases and J by 7 bases, with 13 bases between them. From germline, CDR1 is SGHKS and CDR2 YYEKEE (reference sequence). For the CDR3, the DNA is TGTGCCAGCAGCTTGGCCCCGTCCCTACTTGAAGCTTTCTTT. Translation: CASSLAPSLLEAFF.

The gene calls are TRBV19 and TRBJ2-3, with a tentative D call TRBD2 (5 bases). In germline, CDR1 is LNHDA, CDR2 SQIVND (reference sequence). This CDR3 has 13 residues. V was pared by 5 bases and J by 6 bases, with 12 bases between. The CDR3 sequence is CASSLPPGDTQYF. In nucleotides, the CDR3 is TGTGCCAGTAGTCTCCCTCCGGGGGATACGCAGTATTTT.

In its sample, this clone was seen once. The rearrangement links TRBV24-1 to TRBJ1-1; D is possibly TRBD1 (5 bases). This CDR3 is 14 amino acids long. Per germline, CDR1 KGHDR and CDR2 SFDVKD. Trimming took 7 bases from V and 3 from J, leaving 14 bases between them. The CDR3 bases are TGTGCCACCAGCCGGGACGGCGGGGACACTGAAGCTTTCTTT. Its translation is CATSRDGGDTEAFF.

CDR3 bases: TGTGCCAGCAGCTTAGCCAGGGTAGTAACCTACGAGCAGTACTTC. Protein: CASSLARVVTYEQYF. The genes are TRBV11-2 and TRBJ2-7; possibly TRBD1 for D (5 bases). This CDR3 has 15 amino acids. Trimming cost V 1 base and J 2 bases, with 12 bases left between them. CDR1 is SGHAT, CDR2 FQNNGV, per germline. The variable domain in full, with the rest retrieved from reference TRBV11-2 and TRBJ2-7, is EAGVAQSPRYKIIEKRQSVAFWCNPISGHATLYWYQQILGQGPKLLIQFQNNGVVDDSQLPKDRFSAERLKGVDSTLKIQPAKLEDSAVYLCASSLARVVTYEQYFGPGTRLTVT.

The chain has TRBV15 and TRBJ2-1; D not certain. Per germline, CDR1 LNHNV and CDR2 YYDKDF (reference sequence). Deletions cut 0 bases from V and 0 bases from J, with 6 bases between. The CDR3 extends over 15 amino acids. The CDR3 protein is CATSRESSSYNEQFF. The CDR3 DNA reads as TGTGCCACCAGCAGAGAATCGAGCTCCTACAATGAGCAGTTCTTC.

The V call is TRBV19, the J call TRBJ1-6; no clear D gene. CDR3 length: 15 amino acids. V gave up 2 bases and J gave up 7 bases, with 12 bases separating them. The germline V gene encodes CDR1 LNHDA and CDR2 SQIVND (reference sequence). CDR3 region: CASSISGPTNSPLHF. CDR3 bases: TGTGCCAGTAGTATAAGCGGGCCGACGAATTCACCCCTCCACTTT. The variable domain in full, with the rest retrieved from reference TRBV19 and TRBJ1-6, is DGGITQSPKYLFRKEGQNVTLSCEQNLNHDAMYWYRQDPGQGLRLIYYSQIVNDFQKGDIAEGYSVSREKKESFPLTVTSAQKNPTAFYLCASSISGPTNSPLHFGNGTRLTVT.

This chain's CDR3 is CASRRQGAEAFF. The CDR3 DNA reads as TGTGCCAGCAGACGACAGGGGGCTGAAGCTTTCTTT. This rearrangement joins TRBV12-3 or TRBV12-4 to TRBJ1-1; 9 positions match TRBD1. The CDR3 contains 12 residues. Losses at the gene ends were 6 bases for V and 6 bases for J; bases not matched to a gene: 2.

This sequence joins TRBV27 and TRBJ1-6; 8 bases are a match to TRBD1. The trim removed 5 bases at V and 10 bases at J, leaving 10 bases unmatched. Germline V gene data show CDR1 as MNHEY and CDR2 as SMNVEV (reference sequence). The CDR3 loop spans 15 amino acids. The CDR3, as DNA: TGTGCCAGCAGTGCGGACAGGGCTAGGGCCTCACCCCTCCACTTT. As protein: CASSADRARASPLHF.

The CDR3 here is CASGFSSGEKLFF. For the CDR3, the DNA is TGTGCTAGTGGTTTCAGTTCGGGGGAAAAACTGTTTTTT. The chain recombines TRBV12-5 with TRBJ1-4; D gene unclear. CDR1 is LGHNT and CDR2 is FRNRAP in the germline V gene. Trimming shortened V by 3 bases and J by 8 bases, and 10 bases separated the two germline ends. This CDR3 contains 13 residues.